The entry that follows covers one T cell receptor (beta chain) sequence. This record comes from a study of technical replicates of blood from several donors. Data came from immunoSEQ multiplex PCR; TCRdb stores just in-frame clones and leaves some out. The sample shows 65,000 to 95,000 clones, 95% to 98% of them seen only once. The sequenced material came from T cells isolated from PBMCs. The clonotype originates from a human donor in good health.

CDR3 bases: TGCAGCGTTGAGGTAGAACTGAACACTGAAGCTTTCTTT. Protein product: CSVEVELNTEAFF. The chain employs TRBV29-1 and TRBJ1-1; D ambiguous. This CDR3 comprises 13 residues. Germline V lookup: CDR1 SQVTM, CDR2 ANQGSEA. V lost 3 bases and J lost 0, with 8 bases in between.